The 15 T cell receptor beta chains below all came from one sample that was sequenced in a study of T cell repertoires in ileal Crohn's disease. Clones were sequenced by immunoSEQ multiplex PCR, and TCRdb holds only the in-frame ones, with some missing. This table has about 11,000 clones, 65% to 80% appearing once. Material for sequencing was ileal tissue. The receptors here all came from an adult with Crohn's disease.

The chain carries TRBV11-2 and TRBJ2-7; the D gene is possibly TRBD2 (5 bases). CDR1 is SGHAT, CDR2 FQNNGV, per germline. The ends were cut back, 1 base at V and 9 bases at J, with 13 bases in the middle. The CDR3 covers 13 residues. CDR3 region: CASSLGHRERQYF. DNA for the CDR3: TGTGCCAGCAGCTTAGGCCACCGGGAACGGCAGTACTTC.

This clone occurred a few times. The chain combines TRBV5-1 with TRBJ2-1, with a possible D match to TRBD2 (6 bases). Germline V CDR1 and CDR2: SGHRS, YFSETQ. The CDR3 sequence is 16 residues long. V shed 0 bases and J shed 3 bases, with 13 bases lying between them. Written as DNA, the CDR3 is TGCGCCAGCAGCTTGGCCCCCGGACTAAGCTACAATGAGCAGTTCTTC. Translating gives CASSLAPGLSYNEQFF.

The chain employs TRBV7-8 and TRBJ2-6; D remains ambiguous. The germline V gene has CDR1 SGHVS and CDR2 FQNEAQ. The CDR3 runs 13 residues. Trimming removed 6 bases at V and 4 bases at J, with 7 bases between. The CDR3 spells CASSPEGANVLTF. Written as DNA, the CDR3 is TGTGCCAGCAGTCCGGAGGGGGCCAACGTCCTGACTTTC.

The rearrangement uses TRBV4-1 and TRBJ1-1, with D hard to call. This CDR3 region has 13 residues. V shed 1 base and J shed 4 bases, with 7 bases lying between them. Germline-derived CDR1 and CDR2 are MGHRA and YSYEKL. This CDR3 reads CASSQVQTTEAFF. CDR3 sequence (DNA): TGCGCCAGCAGCCAAGTACAAACCACTGAAGCTTTCTTT.

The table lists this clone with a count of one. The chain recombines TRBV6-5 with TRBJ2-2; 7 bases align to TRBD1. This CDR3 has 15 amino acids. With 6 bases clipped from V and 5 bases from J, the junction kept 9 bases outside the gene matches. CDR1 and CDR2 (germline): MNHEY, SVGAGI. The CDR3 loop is CASRPGTDSTGELFF. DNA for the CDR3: TGTGCCAGCAGACCCGGGACAGATTCTACCGGGGAGCTGTTTTTT.

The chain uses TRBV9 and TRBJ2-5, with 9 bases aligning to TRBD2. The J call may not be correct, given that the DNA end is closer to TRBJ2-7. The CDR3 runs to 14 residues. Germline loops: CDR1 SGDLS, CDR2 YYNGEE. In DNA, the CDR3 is TGTGCCAGCAGCGGTAGCGGGGGAACCGACGAGCAGTACTTC. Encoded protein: CASSGSGGTDEQYF.

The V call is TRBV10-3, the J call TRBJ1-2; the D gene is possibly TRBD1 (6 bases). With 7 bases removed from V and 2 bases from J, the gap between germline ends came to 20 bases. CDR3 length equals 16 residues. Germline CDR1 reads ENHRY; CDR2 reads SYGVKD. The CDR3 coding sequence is TGTGCCATCACCCCAGTCCCCACAGGGTCGAACTATGGCTACACCTTC. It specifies CAITPVPTGSNYGYTF.

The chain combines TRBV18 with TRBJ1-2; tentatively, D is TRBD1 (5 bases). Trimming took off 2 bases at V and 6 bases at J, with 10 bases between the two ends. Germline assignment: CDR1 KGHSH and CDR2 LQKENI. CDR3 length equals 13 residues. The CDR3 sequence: CASSPTGHHGYTF. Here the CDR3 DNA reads TGTGCCAGCTCACCAACAGGCCATCATGGCTACACCTTC.

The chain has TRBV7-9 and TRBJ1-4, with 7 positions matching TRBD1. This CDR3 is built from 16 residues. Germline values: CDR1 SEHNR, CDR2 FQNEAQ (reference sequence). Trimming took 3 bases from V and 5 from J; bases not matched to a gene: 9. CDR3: CASSFSAGQRNEKLFF. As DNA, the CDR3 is TGTGCCAGCAGCTTCTCGGCGGGACAGAGAAATGAAAAACTGTTTTTT.

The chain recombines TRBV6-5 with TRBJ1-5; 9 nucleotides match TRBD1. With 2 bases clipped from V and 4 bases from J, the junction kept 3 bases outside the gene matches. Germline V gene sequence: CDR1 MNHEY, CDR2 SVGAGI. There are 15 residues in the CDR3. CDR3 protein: CASSYGTGTNQPQHF. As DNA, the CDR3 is TGTGCCAGCAGTTACGGGACAGGGACAAATCAGCCCCAGCATTTT.

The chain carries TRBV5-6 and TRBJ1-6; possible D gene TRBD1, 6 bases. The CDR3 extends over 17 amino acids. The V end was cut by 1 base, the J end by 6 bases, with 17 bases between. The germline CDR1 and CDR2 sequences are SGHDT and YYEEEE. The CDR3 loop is CASSLMTGALVNSPLHF. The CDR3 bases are TGTGCCAGCAGCTTGATGACAGGAGCGCTAGTTAATTCACCCCTCCACTTT.

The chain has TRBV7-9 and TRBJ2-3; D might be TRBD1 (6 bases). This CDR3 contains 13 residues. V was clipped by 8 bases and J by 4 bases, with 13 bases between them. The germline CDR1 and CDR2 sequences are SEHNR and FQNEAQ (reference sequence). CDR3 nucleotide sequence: TGTGCCAGCCACAGGGTTCGGTCAGATACGCAGTATTTT. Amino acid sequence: CASHRVRSDTQYF.

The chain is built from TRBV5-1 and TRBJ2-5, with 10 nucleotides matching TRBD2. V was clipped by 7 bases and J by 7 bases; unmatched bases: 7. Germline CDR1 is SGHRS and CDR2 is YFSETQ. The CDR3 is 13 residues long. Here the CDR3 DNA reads TGCGCCAGCGCCAGCGGGGGGGCGGGGACCCAGTACTTC. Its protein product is CASASGGAGTQYF.

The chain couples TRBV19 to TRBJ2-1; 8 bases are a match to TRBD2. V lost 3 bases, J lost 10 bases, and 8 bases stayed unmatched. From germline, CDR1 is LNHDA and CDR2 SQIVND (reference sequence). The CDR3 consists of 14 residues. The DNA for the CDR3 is TGTGCCAGTAGTATCAGCGGGGGCCAACCCGAGCAGTTCTTC. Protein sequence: CASSISGGQPEQFF. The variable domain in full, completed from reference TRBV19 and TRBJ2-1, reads DGGITQSPKYLFRKEGQNVTLSCEQNLNHDAMYWYRQDPGQGLRLIYYSQIVNDFQKGDIAEGYSVSREKKESFPLTVTSAQKNPTAFYLCASSISGGQPEQFFGPGTRLTVL.

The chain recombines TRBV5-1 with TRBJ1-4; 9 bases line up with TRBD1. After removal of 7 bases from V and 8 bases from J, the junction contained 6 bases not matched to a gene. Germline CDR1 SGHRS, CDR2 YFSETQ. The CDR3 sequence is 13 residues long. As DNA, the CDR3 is TGCGCCAGCTCGACAGGGGGGGAAGAAAAACTGTTTTTT. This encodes CASSTGGEEKLFF.